Presented here are 19 T cell receptor beta chains from one specimen sequenced in a study of CD8+CD57+ T cells in acquired aplastic anemia. Patients chosen for sequencing had CD8+CD57+ cells that had expanded, as shown by flow cytometry. Using genomic DNA as the template, TCR beta VDJ and CDR3 profiling was carried out. Each CDR3 protein gets one entry after TCRdb re-called the reads with MiXCR. Counted here are 100,000 to 150,000 distinct CDR3 sequences, under 60% occurring once; the ten biggest clones make up under 35%. Material: sorted CD4+, CD8+, or CD8+CD57+ T cells (not recorded which) from PBMCs. The receptors shown here come from a human donor with aplastic anemia.

The chain employs TRBV25-1 and TRBJ2-5; D unresolved. The ends were cut back, 3 bases at V and 5 bases at J, with 10 bases in the middle. In germline, CDR1 is MGHDK, CDR2 SYGVNS. The CDR3 is 13 amino acids. The CDR3 protein is CASSDSYGETQYF. CDR3 nucleotide sequence: TGTGCCAGCAGTGACTCATACGGGGAGACCCAGTACTTC. Supplemented by reference TRBV25-1 and TRBJ2-5, the full variable domain reads EADIYQTPRYLVIGTGKKITLECSQTMGHDKMYWYQQDPGMELHLIHYSYGVNSTEKGDLSSESTVSRIRTEHFPLTLESARPSHTSQYLCASSDSYGETQYFGPGTRLLVL.

This clonotype was seen at least ten times. J is TRBJ1-2 and V is TRBV12-3 or TRBV12-4; D unclear. The CDR3 has 15 amino acids. Trimming pared 6 bases from V and 4 bases from J, leaving 18 bases between. CDR3 nucleotides: TGTGCCAGCAGCGTATCAAGCCCCTCCATCTATGGCTACACCTTC. Amino acids: CASSVSSPSIYGYTF.

The chain combines TRBV10-2 with TRBJ2-2, with D uncertain. This CDR3 region has 15 residues. Trimming left V 6 bases short and J 6 bases short, with 17 bases between. Germline V gene lookup returns CDR1 WSHSY and CDR2 SAAADI. CDR3: CASRPPGVGAGELFF. DNA of the CDR3: TGCGCCAGCAGACCTCCTGGCGTTGGCGCCGGGGAGCTGTTTTTT.

V usage is TRBV19 and J usage is TRBJ1-2, with a possible D match to TRBD1 (5 bases). CDR3 size: 15 residues. The germline gives CDR1 LNHDA, CDR2 SQIVND (reference sequence). Trimming took 4 bases from V and 0 from J, leaving 12 bases between them. The CDR3 loop is CASSTDSLANYGYTF. The CDR3 bases are TGTGCCAGTAGTACAGACAGTTTAGCTAACTATGGCTACACCTTC.

This rearrangement joins TRBV27 to TRBJ1-2, with D perhaps matching TRBD1 (6 bases). CDR3 length equals 12 residues. V lost 5 bases, J lost 8 bases, and 12 bases lay in between. CDR1 is MNHEY, CDR2 SMNVEV, per germline (reference sequence). The CDR3 nucleotides read TGTGCCAGCAGTCCCAGGGGCTTCGGCTACACCTTC. Translated, it gives CASSPRGFGYTF.

The J gene is TRBJ1-3, the V gene TRBV12-3 or TRBV12-4; D possibly corresponds to TRBD1 (5 bases). Between the trimmed V and J ends, which lost 6 bases and 8 bases, there was a span of 20 bases. The CDR3 is 15 amino acids. The CDR3 reads CASSYRDVRRDTIYF. The CDR3 nucleotides are TGTGCCAGCAGCTACCGGGACGTCCGGAGGGACACCATATATTTT.

The CDR3 protein is CASSFSLDRGGYTF. CDR3 DNA: TGTGCCAGCAGTTTTAGTCTAGACAGGGGAGGCTACACCTTC. This chain connects TRBV12-3 or TRBV12-4 to TRBJ1-2; 8 bases are a match to TRBD1. The CDR3 extends over 14 amino acids. V shed 3 bases, J shed 8 bases, and the junction held 8 bases outside the gene matches.

The chain has TRBV20-1 and TRBJ1-5; D perhaps matches TRBD1 (5 bases). CDR3 length: 12 amino acids. Trimming took off 3 bases at V and 2 bases at J, with 5 bases between the two ends. The germline gives CDR1 DFQATT, CDR2 SNEGSKA (reference sequence). This chain's CDR3 is CSARGGNQPQHF. The CDR3 bases are TGCAGTGCTAGGGGGGGCAATCAGCCCCAGCATTTT.

The genes are TRBV15 and TRBJ2-3; 8 bases are shared with TRBD2. Per the germline V gene, CDR1 is LNHNV and CDR2 is YYDKDF (reference sequence). J gave up 14 bases and V 1 base, and 8 bases lay outside the gene matches. The CDR3 length is 13 residues. As DNA, the CDR3 is TGTGCCACCAGCAGAGGTAGCCGGGGGGGCGGGTATTTT. This gives the protein CATSRGSRGGGYF.

The genes are TRBV10-3 and TRBJ1-1; 7 bases line up with TRBD1. Germline V gene data show CDR1 as ENHRY and CDR2 as SYGVKD. CDR3 size: 14 residues. With V trimmed by 3 bases and J by 5 bases, 6 bases remained unmatched. CDR3 nucleotides: TGTGCCATCAGTGACTACGACAGGGATACTGAAGCTTTCTTT. It codes for CAISDYDRDTEAFF.

This chain links TRBV7-6 with TRBJ1-1; maybe TRBD1 (6 bases). CDR3 length: 15 amino acids. The V gene lost 1 base and the J gene lost 0 bases, with 9 bases spanning the gap. CDR1 is SGHVS and CDR2 is FNYEAQ in the germline V gene. CDR3 loop: CASSLGRGVNTEAFF. CDR3 sequence (DNA): TGTGCCAGCAGCTTAGGGAGGGGGGTGAACACTGAAGCTTTCTTT. The full variable domain, its missing parts supplied by reference TRBV7-6 and TRBJ1-1, is GAGVSQSPRYKVTKRGQDVALRCDPISGHVSLYWYRQALGQGPEFLTYFNYEAQQDKSGLPNDRFSAERPEGSISTLTIQRTEQRDSAMYRCASSLGRGVNTEAFFGQGTRLTVV.

The V gene is TRBV15, the J gene TRBJ2-7; unclear D gene. CDR3 length equals 13 residues. The germline gives CDR1 LNHNV, CDR2 YYDKDF (reference sequence). V lost 1 base, J lost 0 bases, and 4 bases lay in between. CDR3 in DNA: TGTGCCACCAGCAGAGCCTTCTCCTACGAGCAGTACTTC. As protein: CATSRAFSYEQYF.

Ten or more counts support this clonotype. The rearrangement uses TRBV7-6 and TRBJ1-3, with D possibly TRBD1 on 5 matching bases. Trimming removed 5 bases from V and 0 bases from J, with 17 bases in between. Germline V gene data show CDR1 as SGHVS and CDR2 as FNYEAQ. CDR3 length: 17 residues. Here the CDR3 reads CASSLGRDSLSGNTIYF. The CDR3 DNA follows: TGTGCCAGCAGCCTTGGCCGGGACTCTCTCTCTGGAAACACCATATATTTT.

The chain couples TRBV7-7 to TRBJ1-1; no clear D gene. Between the trimmed V and J ends, which lost 2 bases and 0 bases, there was a span of 4 bases. CDR3 length: 13 amino acids. Per the germline V gene, CDR1 is SSHAT and CDR2 is FNYEAQ (reference sequence). CDR3 in amino acids: CASSLRMNTEAFF. The CDR3 DNA reads as TGTGCCAGCAGCTTAAGGATGAACACTGAAGCTTTCTTT.

The V call is TRBV20-1, the J call TRBJ2-5; TRBD2 matches 9 bases. The CDR3 contains 14 residues. The germline V gene has CDR1 DFQATT and CDR2 SNEGSKA (reference sequence). V lost 3 bases and J lost 3; bases outside the gene matches: 5. CDR3 coding DNA: TGCAGTGCTAGTAGACTAGCGGAAAAAGAGACCCAGTACTTC. Translating gives CSASRLAEKETQYF.

The CDR3 nucleotides read TGTGCCACCAGTGATCCCGGGGCAGGGGCTTACAATGAGCAGTTCTTC. Its translation: CATSDPGAGAYNEQFF. V gene TRBV24-1 combines with J gene TRBJ2-1; D might be TRBD1 (6 bases). CDR1 is KGHDR, CDR2 SFDVKD, per germline. V was pared by 3 bases and J by 4 bases, with 15 bases between. This CDR3 is 16 amino acids long.

V and J are TRBV15 and TRBJ2-5; 7 bases match TRBD2. Germline trimming cut 3 bases from V and 4 bases from J; bases unmatched to any gene: 5. From germline, CDR1 is LNHNV and CDR2 YYDKDF (reference sequence). CDR3 length: 14 amino acids. The DNA for the CDR3 is TGTGCCACCAGCAGGCGGGGGAGAGGAGAGACCCAGTACTTC. It translates to CATSRRGRGETQYF.

This clonotype was picked up many times. V and J are TRBV20-1 and TRBJ2-3, with TRBD2 matching 10 bases. The CDR3 sequence is 16 residues long. V lost 0 bases, J lost 2 bases, and 5 bases stayed unmatched. The germline gives CDR1 DFQATT, CDR2 SNEGSKA (reference sequence). CDR3 DNA sequence: TGCAGTGCTAGAGATCCTAGCGGGAGCTCCACAGATACGCAGTATTTT. Translating gives CSARDPSGSSTDTQYF.

The V call is TRBV7-9, the J call TRBJ1-6; TRBD1 matches 7 bases. The CDR3 loop spans 15 amino acids. CDR1 is SEHNR, CDR2 FQNEAQ, per germline (reference sequence). With 5 bases clipped from V and 6 bases from J, the junction kept 7 bases outside the gene matches. The CDR3 bases are TGTGCCAGCAGCAGCGAAGACAGGGCTAATTCACCCCTCCACTTT. This codes for CASSSEDRANSPLHF.